A single sample gave rise to the 16 T cell receptor beta chains below, sequenced in a study of OX40 agonist ivuxolimab in advanced cancers. Clones were sequenced by immunoSEQ multiplex PCR, and TCRdb holds only the in-frame ones, with some missing. This sample has about 64,000 clones, with about 83% found just once. Sequencing was performed on CD4+ or CD8+ T cells sorted from blood, taken in a trial of the OX40 agonist ivuxolimab. The receptors here all came from an adult with an advanced solid tumor such as melanoma, head and neck, liver or kidney cancer.

The rearrangement links TRBV4-3 to TRBJ1-6, with D possibly being TRBD1 (6 bases). Trimming cost V 0 bases and J 10 bases, with 13 bases left between them. CDR1 and CDR2 (germline): LGHNA, YSLEER. CDR3 length: 15 amino acids. This CDR3 is CASSQDTRGHSPLHF. In DNA form, the CDR3 reads TGCGCCAGCAGCCAAGATACGAGGGGACACTCACCCCTCCACTTT.

The V call is TRBV7-2, the J call TRBJ1-3; no reliable D call. Germline CDR1 and CDR2: SGHTA and FQGNSA. The CDR3 is 15 residues long. The germline V and J ends were trimmed by 2 bases and 4 bases, with 12 bases remaining between them. CDR3 protein: CASSLNGGYGNTIYF. DNA of the CDR3: TGTGCCAGCAGCTTAAACGGAGGGTACGGAAACACCATATATTTT. The full variable domain, rest sourced from reference TRBV7-2 and TRBJ1-3, is GAGVSQSPSNKVTEKGKDVELRCDPISGHTALYWYRQSLGQGLEFLIYFQGNSAPDKSGLPSDRFSAERTGGSVSTLTIQRTQQEDSAVYLCASSLNGGYGNTIYFGEGSWLTVV.

The rearrangement joins TRBV13 to TRBJ1-2, with a tentative D call TRBD1 (6 bases). V was shortened by 5 bases and J by 5 bases, with 18 bases between the two germline ends. The CDR3 has 15 amino acids. CDR1 and CDR2 (germline): PRHDT, FYEKMQ (reference sequence). The CDR3 reads CASSPTRGLGYGYTF. Here the CDR3 DNA reads TGTGCCAGCAGCCCAACCAGGGGTCTAGGGTATGGCTACACCTTC.

V and J are TRBV15 and TRBJ2-1; no firm D call. CDR1 is LNHNV, CDR2 YYDKDF, per germline (reference sequence). CDR3 length equals 13 residues. Between the trimmed V and J ends, which lost 3 bases and 8 bases, there was a span of 11 bases. DNA of the CDR3: TGTGCCACCAGCAGCCTACTCCACCATGAGCAGTTCTTC. This encodes CATSSLLHHEQFF.

The CDR3 DNA reads TGTGCCAGCACGTGGGACAGGGGCTATGGCTACACCTTC. It specifies CASTWDRGYGYTF. J is TRBJ1-2 and V is TRBV7-2; 10 bases line up with TRBD1. CDR1 and CDR2 (germline): SGHTA, FQGNSA. The CDR3 covers 13 residues. V shed 7 bases, J shed 4 bases, and the junction held 3 bases outside the gene matches.

This clone has just a few counts. This sequence joins TRBV4-1 and TRBJ1-2, with D perhaps TRBD1 (6 bases). The CDR3 has 15 residues. V was clipped by 6 bases and J by 1 base, with 15 bases between them. Per germline, CDR1 MGHRA and CDR2 YSYEKL. CDR3 sequence reads: CASRLVTGNNYGYTF. The CDR3 DNA reads as TGCGCCAGCAGGCTAGTCACAGGGAATAACTATGGCTACACCTTC.

V usage is TRBV7-2 and J usage is TRBJ1-1; 7 positions agree with TRBD1. The CDR3 length is 14 residues. Losses at the gene ends were 4 bases for V and 1 base for J; bases not matched to a gene: 3. In germline, CDR1 is SGHTA, CDR2 FQGNSA. The DNA of the CDR3 is TGTGCCAGCAGCTACAGGGGAAAGAACACTGAAGCTTTCTTT. As protein: CASSYRGKNTEAFF.

V and J are TRBV5-4 and TRBJ2-7, with 9 bases fitting TRBD1. CDR1 is SGHNT and CDR2 is YYREEE in the germline V gene (reference sequence). V gave up 0 bases and J gave up 5 bases; unmatched junction bases: 6. The CDR3 covers 15 residues. DNA of the CDR3: TGTGCCAGCAGCTTGGCCGGGACAGGGATCCACGAGCAGTACTTC. It encodes CASSLAGTGIHEQYF.

The V call is TRBV10-3, the J call TRBJ1-2, with TRBD1 matching over 7 bases. Germline-derived CDR1 and CDR2 are ENHRY and SYGVKD. The V gene end was trimmed by 3 bases and the J gene end by 4 bases; junction bases not matched to a gene: 5. The CDR3 runs to 14 residues. The CDR3 here is CAISDYRGGYGYTF. The DNA for the CDR3 is TGTGCCATCAGTGACTACAGGGGCGGCTATGGCTACACCTTC.

V and J are TRBV11-2 and TRBJ1-6; possible D gene TRBD1, 6 bases. Germline assignment: CDR1 SGHAT and CDR2 FQNNGV. Trimming removed 1 base at V and 10 bases at J, with 8 bases between. The CDR3 covers 13 residues. CDR3 nucleotide sequence: TGTGCCAGCAGCTTAGGCACAGGGTCACCCCTCCACTTT. It is translated as CASSLGTGSPLHF.

The chain employs TRBV4-2 and TRBJ2-3, with TRBD2 identical over 14 bases. J lost 2 bases, V lost 4 bases, and 5 bases had no gene match. Germline CDR1 reads LGHNA; CDR2 reads YNFKEQ. The CDR3 is made up of 17 amino acids. CDR3: CASSRRLAGGFTDTQYF. CDR3 in DNA: TGTGCCAGCAGCCGAAGACTAGCGGGAGGGTTCACAGATACGCAGTATTTT.

The chain combines TRBV7-2 with TRBJ2-4, with 8 bases fitting TRBD1. CDR1 is SGHTA, CDR2 FQGNSA, per germline. V shed 5 bases and J 0 bases; nucleotides not matched to a gene: 12. This CDR3 is built from 18 residues. The CDR3 coding sequence is TGTGCCAGCAGCATATCCGGGACAGGATCTAAAGCCAAAAACATTCAGTACTTC. Translated, it gives CASSISGTGSKAKNIQYF.

The rearrangement links TRBV14 to TRBJ2-2; D gene unclear. The V end lost 6 bases, the J end lost 4 bases, and 9 bases lay between the germline ends. Looked up from germline, CDR1 is SGHDN and CDR2 is FVKESK. This CDR3 comprises 13 residues. In nucleotides, the CDR3 is TGTGCCAGCAGTCTGACCCCCACCGGGGAGCTGTTTTTT. It yields the protein CASSLTPTGELFF.

J is TRBJ1-2 and V is TRBV20-1; a weak D match, TRBD1 (6 bases). The germline V and J ends were trimmed by 5 bases and 4 bases, with 8 bases remaining between them. Germline CDR1 is DFQATT and CDR2 is SNEGSKA (reference sequence). The CDR3 runs to 11 residues. CDR3 residues: CSAQDSYGYTF. The CDR3 bases are TGCAGTGCTCAGGACAGCTATGGCTACACCTTC.

The genes are TRBV5-6 and TRBJ2-4; TRBD1 agrees at 9 bases. The CDR3 contains 18 residues. Germline lookup yields CDR1 SGHDT and CDR2 YYEEEE. V lost 2 bases to trimming and J lost 3 bases; unmatched junction nucleotides: 12. CDR3 protein: CASSFFIRTGDNKNIQYF. The CDR3 DNA is TGTGCCAGCAGCTTTTTTATCAGGACAGGGGACAACAAAAACATTCAGTACTTC.

This clone appeared a single time. The chain carries TRBV10-3 and TRBJ2-7; 7 bases fit TRBD1. J gave up 5 bases and V 6 bases, and 16 bases lay outside the gene matches. CDR3 length: 16 amino acids. Germline-derived CDR1 and CDR2 are ENHRY and SYGVKD. The CDR3 spells CAISNIATGSRHEQYF. The CDR3 DNA reads TGTGCCATCAGCAACATCGCGACAGGGTCGAGGCACGAGCAGTACTTC.